This T cell receptor (beta chain) derives from a study of T-cell memory formation after mild COVID-19. Trimming removed 5 bases at V and 3 bases at J, with 11 bases between. Germline values: CDR1 SSHAT, CDR2 FNYEAQ (reference sequence). This CDR3 has 13 residues. From 5'RACE with constant-segment primers came TCR alpha and TCR beta cDNA libraries that carried sample barcodes and UMIs. Each CDR3 protein is one row after TCRdb ran MiXCR on the 5' RACE reads. The sample includes more than 150,000 distinct CDR3 sequences, 20% to 25% of them seen just once. V is TRBV7-7 and J is TRBJ2-7; D is uncertain. The sample taken for sequencing was PBMCs or a T cell subset sorted from them (not recorded which). The clonotype originates from an adult woman who had mild COVID-19 (a few samples of this study predate the infection). Cell type and time point are not known. The CDR3 is CASSQARGYEQYF. As DNA, the CDR3 is TGTGCCAGCAGCCAAGCCCGCGGCTACGAGCAGTACTTC.